These 21 T cell receptor beta chains originate from one sample sequenced in a study of blood T cell repertoires in COVID-19. Profiling relied on immunoSEQ multiplex PCR, and the TCRdb table lists in-frame clones only, not all of them. The table includes about 190,000 clones, 70% to 85% detected once. The sequencing sample was made of PBMCs or T cells enriched from blood (not recorded which). The receptors were gathered from a woman aged 25 to 45 who had recovered from COVID-19.

V is TRBV9 and J is TRBJ1-6; TRBD1 matches 9 bases. CDR3 length: 15 residues. V trimming: 0 bases; J trimming: 7 bases; junction bases outside the gene matches: 2. The germline V gene encodes CDR1 SGDLS and CDR2 YYNGEE. CDR3 protein: CASSVEGQGNSPLHF. DNA for the CDR3: TGTGCCAGCAGCGTAGAGGGACAGGGAAATTCACCCCTCCACTTT.

There are a few counts of this clone. The genes are TRBV19 and TRBJ1-2, with 7 positions matching TRBD1. V lost 3 bases to trimming and J lost 4 bases; unmatched junction nucleotides: 5. Germline V CDR1 and CDR2: LNHDA, SQIVND (reference sequence). This CDR3 region has 14 residues. The CDR3 DNA reads as TGTGCCAGTAGTATCTCCCCAGGGGGCTATGGCTACACCTTC. Residues: CASSISPGGYGYTF.

J is TRBJ1-5 and V is TRBV6-5; no firm D call. With 6 bases removed from V and 4 bases from J, the gap between germline ends came to 10 bases. The CDR3 has 13 amino acids. The germline CDR1 and CDR2 sequences are MNHEY and SVGAGI. CDR3 amino acids: CASRDNLNQPQHF. The CDR3 DNA is TGTGCCAGCAGAGACAATTTGAATCAGCCCCAGCATTTT.

V is TRBV5-1 and J is TRBJ2-2; 8 bases are shared with TRBD1. Germline CDR1 and CDR2: SGHRS and YFSETQ. The ends lost 0 bases at V and 3 bases at J; junction bases unmatched: 4. The CDR3 is 16 residues long. The CDR3 DNA follows: TGCGCCAGCAGCTTGGATGGACAGGGTTACACCGGGGAGCTGTTTTTT. It translates to CASSLDGQGYTGELFF. The whole variable domain, filled in from reference TRBV5-1 and TRBJ2-2, reads KAGVTQTPRYLIKTRGQQVTLSCSPISGHRSVSWYQQTPGQGLQFLFEYFSETQRNKGNFPGRFSGRQFSNSRSEMNVSTLELGDSALYLCASSLDGQGYTGELFFGEGSRLTVL.

The chain links TRBV18 to TRBJ1-2, with D possibly being TRBD1 (6 bases). V dropped 6 bases and J dropped 5 bases, with 13 bases sitting between them. In germline, CDR1 is KGHSH, CDR2 LQKENI. This CDR3 comprises 13 residues. The CDR3 coding sequence is TGTGCCAGCTCTAAGGACAGCGCGTATGGCTACACCTTC. It encodes CASSKDSAYGYTF.

This clone was counted once. The V call is TRBV28, the J call TRBJ1-1, with 7 bases lining up with TRBD1. The CDR3 has 14 amino acids. The J segment lost 5 bases and the V segment lost 2 bases, leaving 5 bases of the junction unmatched. Germline lookup yields CDR1 MDHEN and CDR2 SYDVKM. The CDR3 spells CASSLRGPGTEAFF. For the CDR3, the DNA is TGTGCCAGCAGTTTAAGGGGGCCGGGGACTGAAGCTTTCTTT.

This chain links TRBV7-6 with TRBJ2-7, with TRBD1 as a possible D gene (5 bases). V dropped 1 base and J dropped 2 bases, with 15 bases sitting between them. Germline V gene data show CDR1 as SGHVS and CDR2 as FNYEAQ. This CDR3 is 16 amino acids long. CDR3 loop: CASSLGSGYGTYEQYF. CDR3 DNA: TGTGCCAGCAGCTTAGGATCAGGGTACGGTACCTACGAGCAGTACTTC.

The rearrangement joins TRBV2 to TRBJ1-2; D unclear. CDR3 length: 12 amino acids. Trimming removed 6 bases at V and 4 bases at J, with 9 bases between. Germline loops: CDR1 SNHLY, CDR2 FYNNEI. The CDR3 here is CASSPGTYGYTF. The DNA of the CDR3 is TGTGCCAGCAGCCCGGGAACCTATGGCTACACCTTC.

The sample holds a few counts of this clone. This chain uses TRBV4-2 with TRBJ2-1; D not certain. CDR1 is LGHNA, CDR2 YNFKEQ, per germline. V was cut by 4 bases and J by 0 bases, with 16 bases left in between. The CDR3 loop spans 17 amino acids. The CDR3 coding sequence is TGTGCCAGCAGCCGCCTGGAGTTCTTGAGCTCCTACAATGAGCAGTTCTTC. This translates into CASSRLEFLSSYNEQFF.

This clone appeared a single time. The chain recombines TRBV15 with TRBJ1-2; D may be TRBD1 (6 bases). Germline V gene data show CDR1 as LNHNV and CDR2 as YYDKDF (reference sequence). This CDR3 spans 17 amino acids. Trimming took off 3 bases at V and 4 bases at J, with 21 bases between the two ends. This CDR3 reads CATSSTRTARGSYGYTF. DNA for the CDR3: TGTGCCACCAGCAGCACCAGGACAGCTCGGGGCTCCTATGGCTACACCTTC.

As DNA, the CDR3 is TGTGCCAGACGGGGACAGGGCTATGGCTACACCTTC. This gives the protein CARRGQGYGYTF. This chain links TRBV2 with TRBJ1-2, with TRBD1 matching 9 bases. The CDR3 covers 12 residues. V dropped 9 bases and J dropped 4; count of bases not matched to a gene: 3. In germline, CDR1 is SNHLY, CDR2 FYNNEI.

The chain employs TRBV7-9 and TRBJ2-7; the D gene is possibly TRBD1 (6 bases). Germline lookup yields CDR1 SEHNR and CDR2 FQNEAQ (reference sequence). V was trimmed by 5 bases and J by 10 bases, leaving 18 bases between them. This CDR3 region has 13 residues. The chain's CDR3 is CASSATELQGQYF. Here the CDR3 DNA reads TGTGCCAGCAGCGCGACAGAGTTACAGGGCCAGTACTTC.

The chain recombines TRBV7-2 with TRBJ2-7; TRBD2 might be the D (5 bases). The CDR3 extends over 16 amino acids. The germline gives CDR1 SGHTA, CDR2 FQGNSA. Trimming removed 0 bases at V and 3 bases at J, with 15 bases between. CDR3 in amino acids: CASSLARATLDYEQYF. The CDR3 DNA sequence: TGTGCCAGCAGCTTAGCGCGGGCTACCTTAGACTACGAGCAGTACTTC.

There are a few counts of this clone. The V gene is TRBV24-1, the J gene TRBJ2-5; weak D call: TRBD1 (6 bases). The CDR3 sequence is 15 residues long. V lost 4 bases, J lost 0 bases, and 11 bases lay in between. Germline values: CDR1 KGHDR, CDR2 SFDVKD. The CDR3 nucleotides are TGTGCCACCAGTGACCCTGACAGGTACCAAGAGACCCAGTACTTC. It yields the protein CATSDPDRYQETQYF.

The chain couples TRBV24-1 to TRBJ2-1; the match to TRBD2 covers 9 bases. The CDR3 is made up of 15 amino acids. The J segment lost 2 bases and the V segment lost 6 bases, leaving 4 bases of the junction unmatched. CDR1 and CDR2 (germline): KGHDR, SFDVKD. CDR3 nucleotide sequence: TGTGCCACCAGTTTACGCGGGAGGGCCTACAATGAGCAGTTCTTC. Amino acids: CATSLRGRAYNEQFF.

The chain joins TRBV14 to TRBJ2-7, with D tentatively TRBD2 (5 bases). Germline V gene lookup returns CDR1 SGHDN and CDR2 FVKESK. V gave up 4 bases and J gave up 2 bases, with 12 bases separating them. The CDR3 loop spans 14 amino acids. The CDR3 sequence: CASSPPSGAYEQYF. The CDR3 DNA reads as TGTGCCAGCAGCCCGCCCAGCGGTGCCTACGAGCAGTACTTC. Complete variable domain (other parts from reference TRBV14 and TRBJ2-7): EAGVTQFPSHSVIEKGQTVTLRCDPISGHDNLYWYRRVMGKEIKFLLHFVKESKQDESGMPNNRFLAERTGGTYSTLKVQPAELEDSGVYFCASSPPSGAYEQYFGPGTRLTVT.

This sequence joins TRBV6-5 and TRBJ2-7; TRBD2 is a possible D gene (5 bases). Deletions cut 0 bases from V and 3 bases from J, with 12 bases between. CDR3 size: 15 residues. Germline V lookup: CDR1 MNHEY, CDR2 SVGAGI. CDR3 sequence: CASSYSLAQGYEQYF. CDR3 DNA sequence: TGTGCCAGCAGTTACTCGCTAGCTCAAGGCTACGAGCAGTACTTC.

The V gene is TRBV3-1 (or the pseudogene TRBV3-2), the J gene TRBJ1-1; TRBD1 is a possible D gene (6 bases). This CDR3 has 15 amino acids. The germline V gene encodes CDR1 LGHDT and CDR2 YNNKEL (reference sequence). Trimming pared 1 base from V and 4 bases from J, leaving 13 bases between. The CDR3 bases are TGTGCCAGCAGCCAAGGATGGAAAGGGGGCACTGAAGCTTTCTTT. This sequence encodes CASSQGWKGGTEAFF.

V is TRBV19 and J is TRBJ2-6, with 7 positions matching TRBD2. From germline, CDR1 is LNHDA and CDR2 SQIVND (reference sequence). The CDR3 extends over 18 amino acids. V was clipped by 2 bases and J by 0 bases; unmatched bases: 7. The CDR3, as DNA: TGTGCCAGTAGTATACCCCGCGGGGGTGGCTCTGGGGCCAACGTCCTGACTTTC. It yields the protein CASSIPRGGGSGANVLTF.

The V and J genes are TRBV4-2 and TRBJ1-3; D is possibly TRBD1 (6 bases). Germline assignment: CDR1 LGHNA and CDR2 YNFKEQ. This CDR3 has 14 amino acids. V was cut by 4 bases and J by 2 bases, with 9 bases left in between. The CDR3 DNA is TGTGCCAGCAGCCCCCACAGGGCTGGAAACACCATATATTTT. Its protein is CASSPHRAGNTIYF.

This chain joins TRBV21-1 and TRBJ2-1; the D segment call TRBD2 is taken from the table without a DNA check. TRBV21-1 constitutes a pseudogene. CDR3 length: 15 amino acids. CDR3 amino acids: CASSKRRDLGNEQFF. CDR3 DNA: TGTGCCAGCAGCAAACGACGGGACTTAGGGAATGAGCAGTTCTTC.